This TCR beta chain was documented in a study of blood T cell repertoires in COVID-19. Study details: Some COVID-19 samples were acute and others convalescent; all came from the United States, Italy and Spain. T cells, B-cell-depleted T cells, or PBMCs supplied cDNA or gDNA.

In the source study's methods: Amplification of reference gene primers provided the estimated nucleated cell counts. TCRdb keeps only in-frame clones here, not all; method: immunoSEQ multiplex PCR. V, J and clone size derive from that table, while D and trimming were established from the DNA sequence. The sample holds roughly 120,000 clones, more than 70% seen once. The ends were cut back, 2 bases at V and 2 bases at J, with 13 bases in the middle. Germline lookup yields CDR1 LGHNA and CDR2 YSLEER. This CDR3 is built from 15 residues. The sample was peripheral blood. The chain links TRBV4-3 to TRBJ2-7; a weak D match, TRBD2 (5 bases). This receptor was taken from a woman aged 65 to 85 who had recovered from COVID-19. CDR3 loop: CASSQYSGSTYEQYF. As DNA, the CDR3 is TGCGCCAGCAGCCAATACTCGGGGTCAACCTACGAGCAGTACTTC.